The clone carrying this T cell receptor (beta chain) came up many times. What it recognizes is unknown. With V trimmed by 3 bases and J by 6 bases, 5 bases remained unmatched. The CDR3 has 13 amino acids. TCRdb recomputed calls from the reads with MiXCR, one row per CDR3 protein. The table lists some 390,000 distinct CDR3 sequences, 15% to 20% of them singletons. The data were taken from a study of T cell repertoires in cytomegalovirus infection. Study background: CMV infection together with matching HLA type was indicated by public TCR beta signatures. The study's findings and limits: Clonotypes of TCR beta that were HLA-C-restricted and CMV-specific dominated the ex vivo response. Of the TCR beta families, the public ones yielded a cumulative frequency that identified carriers of CMV plus the relevant HLA.

The V and J genes are TRBV12-3 or TRBV12-4 and TRBJ2-7, with 7 bases that match TRBD2. Material: PBMCs. The TCR comes from a human donor in good health (CMV status not recorded). Some clones in this sample may be carry-over from other donors' samples. The CDR3 nucleotides are TGTGCCAGCAGTTTTGCGGGAGTGGCCGAGCAGTACTTC. This encodes CASSFAGVAEQYF.